Described below is a single T cell receptor beta chain sequence and its context. This sample was taken from a study of blood T cell repertoires in COVID-19. The germline V gene has CDR1 SGHTA and CDR2 FQGNSA. The CDR3 extends over 19 amino acids. J was trimmed by 0 bases and V by 6 bases; bases with no gene match: 17. The assay was immunoSEQ multiplex PCR, and TCRdb's table has in-frame clones only and misses some. The data hold over 250,000 clones, with roughly 80% observed a single time. Sequenced: peripheral blood. The source is a woman between 45 and 65 years old who had recovered from COVID-19. The rearrangement links TRBV7-2 to TRBJ2-1, with 7 bases aligning to TRBD2. CDR3 DNA sequence: TGTGCCAGCAGTTACCTAACGGGAGGATACTCGAGCTCCTACAATGAGCAGTTCTTC. It yields the protein CASSYLTGGYSSSYNEQFF.